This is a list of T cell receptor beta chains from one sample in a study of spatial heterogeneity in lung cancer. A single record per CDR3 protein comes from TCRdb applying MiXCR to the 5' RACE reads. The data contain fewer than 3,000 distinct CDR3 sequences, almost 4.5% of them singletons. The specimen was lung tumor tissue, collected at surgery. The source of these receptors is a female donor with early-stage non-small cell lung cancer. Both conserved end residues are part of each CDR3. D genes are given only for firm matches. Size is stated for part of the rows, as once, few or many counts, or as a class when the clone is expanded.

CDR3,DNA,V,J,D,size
CASSKGWRGLDYGYTF,TGTGCCAGCAGTAAAGGGTGGCGGGGCCTCGACTATGGCTACACCTTC,TRBV6-1,TRBJ1-2,-,medium-sized
CASSLDFRGPLSRSTGVQQYF,TGTGCCAGCAGCTTAGACTTCAGGGGTCCGTTGTCTCGTTCGACAGGGGTGCAGCAGTACTTC,TRBV13,TRBJ2-7,TRBD1,medium-sized
CSVRGVAGVMQETQYF,TGCAGCGTCCGAGGAGTAGCGGGGGTGATGCAAGAGACCCAGTACTTC,TRBV29-1,TRBJ2-5,TRBD2,many
CSALNPRQGGEKLFF,TGCAGTGCACTCAACCCCCGACAGGGAGGGGAAAAACTGTTTTTT,TRBV20-1,TRBJ1-4,TRBD1,medium-sized
CASSYLDRIGGYTF,TGTGCCAGCAGTTACCTAGACAGGATAGGCGGCTACACCTTC,TRBV6-2/TRBV6-3,TRBJ1-2,-,many
CASSLEGENTEAFF,TGTGCCAGCAGCTTAGAGGGCGAGAACACTGAAGCTTTCTTT,TRBV7-2,TRBJ1-1,-,-
CASSLSSGGAWNEQFF,TGTGCCAGCAGCCTGTCTAGCGGGGGGGCTTGGAATGAGCAGTTCTTC,TRBV7-2,TRBJ2-1,TRBD2,medium-sized
CSEGVWEMNTEAFF,TGCAGTGAGGGGGTATGGGAGATGAACACTGAAGCTTTCTTT,TRBV20-1,TRBJ1-1,-,large
CASSQDHSPNYGYTF,TGCGCCAGCAGCCAAGATCACAGCCCTAACTATGGCTACACCTTC,TRBV4-3,TRBJ1-2,-,medium-sized
CASIGQGDNYGYTF,TGTGCCAGCATAGGACAGGGGGACAACTATGGCTACACCTTC,TRBV6-5,TRBJ1-2,TRBD1,large